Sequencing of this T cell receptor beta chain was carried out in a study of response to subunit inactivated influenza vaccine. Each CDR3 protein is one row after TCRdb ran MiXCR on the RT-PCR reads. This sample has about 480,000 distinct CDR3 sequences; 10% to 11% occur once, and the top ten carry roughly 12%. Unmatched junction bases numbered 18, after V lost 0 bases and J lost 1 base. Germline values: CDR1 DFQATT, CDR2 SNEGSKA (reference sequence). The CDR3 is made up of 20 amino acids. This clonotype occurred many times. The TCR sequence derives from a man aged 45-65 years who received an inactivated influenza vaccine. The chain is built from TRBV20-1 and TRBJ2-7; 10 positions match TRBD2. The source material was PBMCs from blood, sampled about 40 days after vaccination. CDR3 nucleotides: TGCAGTGCTAGAGATCAGAGCGGGGCTAGCGGGAGAGAATGGTCCTACGAGCAGTACTTC. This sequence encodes CSARDQSGASGREWSYEQYF.